The entry below describes one T cell receptor beta chain. The source of the sample is a study of PD-L1 blockade in urothelial cancer. Whole-study context: Investigators checked blood 3 weeks (second dose) and 6 weeks after treatment start. T cells were recovered from blood samples at a median of approximately 150,000.

The repertoire was sequenced with immunoSEQ multiplex PCR; TCRdb's copy has only in-frame clones and lacks some. The profile shows about 29,000 clones, more than 75% of them singletons. Trimming at V came to 6 bases and at J to 9 bases, leaving 6 bases not matched to a gene. Germline V lookup: CDR1 SNHLY, CDR2 FYNNEI. There are 13 residues in the CDR3. This clonotype was obtained from a man aged 50 or older with urothelial cancer. V gene TRBV2 combines with J gene TRBJ2-1; the match to TRBD1 covers 9 bases. Sequenced material: PBMCs, taken around atezolizumab (anti-PD-L1) treatment. The CDR3 bases are TGTGCCAGCAGGTGGGGGACAGGGACTGAGCAGTTCTTC. Protein sequence: CASRWGTGTEQFF.